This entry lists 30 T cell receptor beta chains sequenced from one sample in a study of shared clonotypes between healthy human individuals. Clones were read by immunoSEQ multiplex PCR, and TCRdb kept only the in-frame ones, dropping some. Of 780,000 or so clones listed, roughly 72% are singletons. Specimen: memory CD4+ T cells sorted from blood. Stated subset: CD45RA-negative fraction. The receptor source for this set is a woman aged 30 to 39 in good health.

The CDR3 region has the DNA TGTGCCAGCAGCTCGTGGACATGGGGCGCAGGAGATACGCAGTATTTT. It encodes CASSSWTWGAGDTQYF. The genes are TRBV11-2 and TRBJ2-3; possibly TRBD1 for D (5 bases). CDR3 size: 16 residues. Germline CDR1 is SGHAT and CDR2 is FQNNGV. V was trimmed by 4 bases and J by 5 bases, leaving 19 bases between them.

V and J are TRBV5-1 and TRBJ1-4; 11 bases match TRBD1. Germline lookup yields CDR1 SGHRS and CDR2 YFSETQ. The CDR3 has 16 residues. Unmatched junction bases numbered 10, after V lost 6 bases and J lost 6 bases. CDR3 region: CASKSPLGQGDEKLFF. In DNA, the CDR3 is TGCGCCAGCAAATCCCCTTTGGGACAGGGGGATGAAAAACTGTTTTTT.

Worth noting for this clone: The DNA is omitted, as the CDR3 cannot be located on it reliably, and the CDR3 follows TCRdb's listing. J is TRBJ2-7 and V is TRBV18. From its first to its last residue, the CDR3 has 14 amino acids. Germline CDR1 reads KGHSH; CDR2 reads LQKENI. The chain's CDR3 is CASSPSVPDYEQYF.

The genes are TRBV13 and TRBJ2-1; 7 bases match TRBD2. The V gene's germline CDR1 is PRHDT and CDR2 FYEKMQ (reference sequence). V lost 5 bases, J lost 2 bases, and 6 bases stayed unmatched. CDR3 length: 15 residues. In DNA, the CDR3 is TGTGCCAGCAGCAGAACCGGGACTACCTACAATGAGCAGTTCTTC. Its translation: CASSRTGTTYNEQFF.

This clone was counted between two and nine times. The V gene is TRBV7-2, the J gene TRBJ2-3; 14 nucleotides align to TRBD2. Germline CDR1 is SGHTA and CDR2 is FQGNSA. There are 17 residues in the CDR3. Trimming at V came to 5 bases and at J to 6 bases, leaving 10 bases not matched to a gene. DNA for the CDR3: TGTGCCAGCAGCCCCCAGGGACTAGCGGGAGTGAGGGATACGCAGTATTTT. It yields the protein CASSPQGLAGVRDTQYF.

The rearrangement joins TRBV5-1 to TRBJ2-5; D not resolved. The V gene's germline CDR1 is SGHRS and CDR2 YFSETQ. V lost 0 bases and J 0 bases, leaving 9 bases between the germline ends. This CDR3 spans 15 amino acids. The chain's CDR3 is CASSLVGQYQETQYF. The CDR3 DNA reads TGCGCCAGCAGCTTGGTAGGCCAGTACCAAGAGACCCAGTACTTC.

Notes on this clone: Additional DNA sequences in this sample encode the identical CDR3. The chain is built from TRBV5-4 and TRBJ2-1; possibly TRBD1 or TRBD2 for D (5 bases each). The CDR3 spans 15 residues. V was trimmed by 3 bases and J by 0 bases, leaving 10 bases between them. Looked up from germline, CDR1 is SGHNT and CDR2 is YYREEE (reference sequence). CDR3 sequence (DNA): TGTGCCAGCAGCTCCGGGACGAGCTCCTACAATGAGCAGTTCTTC. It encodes CASSSGTSSYNEQFF.

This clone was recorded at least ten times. CDR3 sequence reads: CASSLDVSGHTGELFF. In DNA form, the CDR3 reads TGCGCCAGCAGCTTGGACGTTAGCGGACACACCGGGGAGCTGTTTTTT. The J gene is TRBJ2-2, the V gene TRBV5-1; a weak D match, TRBD2 (6 bases). The CDR3 loop spans 16 amino acids. The germline V gene has CDR1 SGHRS and CDR2 YFSETQ. Trimming took 0 bases from V and 3 from J, leaving 12 bases between them.

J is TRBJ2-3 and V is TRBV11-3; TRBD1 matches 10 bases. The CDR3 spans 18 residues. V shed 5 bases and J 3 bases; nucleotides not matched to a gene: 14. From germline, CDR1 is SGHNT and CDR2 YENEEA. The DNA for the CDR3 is TGTGCCAGCAGCCCACCCCCGGGACAGGGGTTCCCTACAGATACGCAGTATTTT. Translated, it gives CASSPPPGQGFPTDTQYF. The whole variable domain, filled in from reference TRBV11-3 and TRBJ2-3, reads EAGVVQSPRYKIIEKKQPVAFWCNPISGHNTLYWYLQNLGQGPELLIRYENEEAVDDSQLPKDRFSAERLKGVDSTLKIQPAELGDSAVYLCASSPPPGQGFPTDTQYFGPGTRLTVL.

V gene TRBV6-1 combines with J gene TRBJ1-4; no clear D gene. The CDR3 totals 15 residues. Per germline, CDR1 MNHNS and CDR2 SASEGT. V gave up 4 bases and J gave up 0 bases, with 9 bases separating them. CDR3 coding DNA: TGTGCCAGCAGTGCTCAAGGGACAACTAATGAAAAACTGTTTTTT. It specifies CASSAQGTTNEKLFF.

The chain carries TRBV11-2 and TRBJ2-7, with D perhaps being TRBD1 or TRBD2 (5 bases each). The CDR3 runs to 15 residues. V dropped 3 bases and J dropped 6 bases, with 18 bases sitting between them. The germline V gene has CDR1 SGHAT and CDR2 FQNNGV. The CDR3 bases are TGTGCCAGCAGCTTTACAGGACACGGGAAGTCCGAGCAGTACTTC. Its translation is CASSFTGHGKSEQYF. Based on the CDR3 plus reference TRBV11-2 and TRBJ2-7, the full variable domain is EAGVAQSPRYKIIEKRQSVAFWCNPISGHATLYWYQQILGQGPKLLIQFQNNGVVDDSQLPKDRFSAERLKGVDSTLKIQPAKLEDSAVYLCASSFTGHGKSEQYFGPGTRLTVT.

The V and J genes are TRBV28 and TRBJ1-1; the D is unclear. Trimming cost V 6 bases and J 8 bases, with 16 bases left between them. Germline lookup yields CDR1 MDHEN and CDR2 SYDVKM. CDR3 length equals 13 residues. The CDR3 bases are TGTGCCAGCAGGTCAGGAGGCGCATTCGAAGCTTTCTTT. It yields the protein CASRSGGAFEAFF.

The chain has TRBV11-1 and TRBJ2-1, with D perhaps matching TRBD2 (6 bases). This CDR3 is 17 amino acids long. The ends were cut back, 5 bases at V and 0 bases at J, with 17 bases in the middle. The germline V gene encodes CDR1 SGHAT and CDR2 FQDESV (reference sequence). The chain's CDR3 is CASSPGTPSSSYNEQFF. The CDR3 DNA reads TGTGCCAGCAGCCCCGGGACTCCTTCGAGCTCCTACAATGAGCAGTTCTTC. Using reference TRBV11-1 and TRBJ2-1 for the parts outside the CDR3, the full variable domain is EAEVAQSPRYKITEKSQAVAFWCDPISGHATLYWYRQILGQGPELLVQFQDESVVDDSQLPKDRFSAERLKGVDSTLKIQPAELGDSAMYLCASSPGTPSSSYNEQFFGPGTRLTVL.

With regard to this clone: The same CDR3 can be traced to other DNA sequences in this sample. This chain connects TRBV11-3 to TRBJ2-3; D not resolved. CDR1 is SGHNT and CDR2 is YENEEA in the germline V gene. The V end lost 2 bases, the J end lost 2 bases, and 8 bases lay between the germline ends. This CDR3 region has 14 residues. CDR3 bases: TGTGCCAGCAGCTTAAGTAGGGCCACAGATACGCAGTATTTT. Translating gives CASSLSRATDTQYF.

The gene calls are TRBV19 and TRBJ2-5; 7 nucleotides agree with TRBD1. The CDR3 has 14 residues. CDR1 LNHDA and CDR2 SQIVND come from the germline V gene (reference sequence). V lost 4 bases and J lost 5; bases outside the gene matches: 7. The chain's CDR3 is CASSNRQGMETQYF. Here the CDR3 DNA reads TGTGCCAGTAGTAACCGACAGGGAATGGAGACCCAGTACTTC.

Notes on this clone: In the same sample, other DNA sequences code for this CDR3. CDR3 sequence reads: CASRGLAGETQYF. The CDR3 DNA is TGTGCCAGCAGGGGACTAGCGGGAGAGACCCAGTACTTC. The genes are TRBV6-1 and TRBJ2-5; TRBD2 aligns across 12 bases. The CDR3 is made up of 13 amino acids. CDR1 is MNHNS, CDR2 SASEGT, per germline. With 6 bases clipped from V and 4 bases from J, the junction kept 0 bases outside the gene matches.

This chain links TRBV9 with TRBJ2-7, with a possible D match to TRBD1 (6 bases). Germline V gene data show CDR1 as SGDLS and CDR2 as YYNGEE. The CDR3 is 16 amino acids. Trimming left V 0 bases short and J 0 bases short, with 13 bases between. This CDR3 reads CASSVAPGTSSYEQYF. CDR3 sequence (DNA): TGTGCCAGCAGCGTAGCGCCAGGGACATCCTCCTACGAGCAGTACTTC. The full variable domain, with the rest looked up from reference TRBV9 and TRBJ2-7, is DSGVTQTPKHLITATGQRVTLRCSPRSGDLSVYWYQQSLDQGLQFLIQYYNGEERAKGNILERFSAQQFPDLHSELNLSSLELGDSALYFCASSVAPGTSSYEQYFGPGTRLTVT.

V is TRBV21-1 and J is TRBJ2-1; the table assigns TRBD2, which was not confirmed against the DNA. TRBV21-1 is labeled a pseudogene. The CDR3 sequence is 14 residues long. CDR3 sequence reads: CASNPSLGGNEQFF. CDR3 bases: TGTGCCAGCAATCCTAGTCTCGGTGGTAATGAGCAGTTCTTC.

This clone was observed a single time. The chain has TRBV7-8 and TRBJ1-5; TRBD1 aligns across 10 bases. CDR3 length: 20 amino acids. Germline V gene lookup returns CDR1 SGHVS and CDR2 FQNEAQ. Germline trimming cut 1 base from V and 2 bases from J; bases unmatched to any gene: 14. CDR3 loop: CASSLGRVRQGAFGNQPQHF. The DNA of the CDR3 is TGTGCCAGCAGCTTAGGGCGAGTGCGACAGGGGGCTTTCGGCAATCAGCCCCAGCATTTT.

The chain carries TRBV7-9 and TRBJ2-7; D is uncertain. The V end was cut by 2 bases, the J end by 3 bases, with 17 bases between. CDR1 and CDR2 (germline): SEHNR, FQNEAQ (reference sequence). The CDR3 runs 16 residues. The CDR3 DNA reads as TGTGCCAGCAGCTTACATTTCGACAAAGTAATCTACGAGCAGTACTTC. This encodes CASSLHFDKVIYEQYF.

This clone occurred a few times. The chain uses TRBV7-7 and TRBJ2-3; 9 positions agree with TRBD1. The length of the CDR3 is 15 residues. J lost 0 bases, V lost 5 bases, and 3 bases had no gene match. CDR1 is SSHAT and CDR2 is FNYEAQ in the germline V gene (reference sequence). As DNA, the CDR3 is TGTGCCAGCAGCATGGACAGGGGTAGCACAGATACGCAGTATTTT. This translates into CASSMDRGSTDTQYF.

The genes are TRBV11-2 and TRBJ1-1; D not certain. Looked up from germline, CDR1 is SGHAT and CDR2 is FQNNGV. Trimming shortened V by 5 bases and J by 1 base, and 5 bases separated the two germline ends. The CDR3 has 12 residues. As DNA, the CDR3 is TGTGCCAGCAGCCCCGAGAACACTGAAGCTTTCTTT. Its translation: CASSPENTEAFF.

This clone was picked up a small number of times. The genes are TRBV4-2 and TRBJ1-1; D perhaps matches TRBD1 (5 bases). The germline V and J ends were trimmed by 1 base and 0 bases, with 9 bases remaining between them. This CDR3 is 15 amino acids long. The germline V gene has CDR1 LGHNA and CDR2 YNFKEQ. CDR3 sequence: CASSQAGAVNTEAFF. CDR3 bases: TGTGCCAGCAGCCAAGCCGGGGCCGTGAACACTGAAGCTTTCTTT.

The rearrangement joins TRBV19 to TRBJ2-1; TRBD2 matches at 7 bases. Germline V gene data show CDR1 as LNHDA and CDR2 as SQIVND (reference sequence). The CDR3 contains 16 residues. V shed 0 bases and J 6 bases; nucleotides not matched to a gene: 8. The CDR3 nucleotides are TGTGCCAGTAGTATAGATGGCTCTAGCGGAGTCAATGAGCAGTTCTTC. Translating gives CASSIDGSSGVNEQFF.

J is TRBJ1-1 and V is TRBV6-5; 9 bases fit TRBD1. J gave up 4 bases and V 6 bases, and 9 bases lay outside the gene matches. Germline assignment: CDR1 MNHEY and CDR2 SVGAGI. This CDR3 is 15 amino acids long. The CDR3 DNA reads TGTGCCAGCAGCCGTAAGACAGGGGGAGGCACTGAAGCTTTCTTT. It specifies CASSRKTGGGTEAFF.

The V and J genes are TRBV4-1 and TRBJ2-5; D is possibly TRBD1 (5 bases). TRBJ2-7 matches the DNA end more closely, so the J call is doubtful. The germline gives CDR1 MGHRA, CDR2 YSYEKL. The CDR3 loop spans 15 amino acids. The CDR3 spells CASSQDRGGPYEQYF. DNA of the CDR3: TGCGCCAGCAGCCAAGATAGGGGCGGACCCTACGAGCAGTACTTC.

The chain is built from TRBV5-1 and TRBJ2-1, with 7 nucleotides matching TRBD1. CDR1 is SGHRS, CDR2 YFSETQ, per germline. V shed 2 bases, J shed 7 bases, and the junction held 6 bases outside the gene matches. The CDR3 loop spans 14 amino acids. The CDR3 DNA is TGCGCCAGCAGCTTTGAAGGGGGCAGGAATGAGCAGTTCTTC. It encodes CASSFEGGRNEQFF.

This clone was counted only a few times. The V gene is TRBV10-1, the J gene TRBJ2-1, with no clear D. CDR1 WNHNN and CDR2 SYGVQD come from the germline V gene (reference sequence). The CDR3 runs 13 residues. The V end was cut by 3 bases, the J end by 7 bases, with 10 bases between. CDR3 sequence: CASSDPVRNEQFF. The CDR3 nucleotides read TGCGCCAGCAGTGACCCTGTTAGGAATGAGCAGTTCTTC.

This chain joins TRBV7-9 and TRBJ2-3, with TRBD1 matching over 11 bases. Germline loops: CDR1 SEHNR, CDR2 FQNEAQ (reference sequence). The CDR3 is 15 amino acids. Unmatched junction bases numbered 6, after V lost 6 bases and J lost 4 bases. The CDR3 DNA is TGTGCCAGCAGTGCGGGGACAGGGGGACCAGATACGCAGTATTTT. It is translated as CASSAGTGGPDTQYF.

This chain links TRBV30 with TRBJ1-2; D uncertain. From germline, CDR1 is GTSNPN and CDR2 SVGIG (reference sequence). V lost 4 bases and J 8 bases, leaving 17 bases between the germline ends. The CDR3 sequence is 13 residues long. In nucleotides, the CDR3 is TGTGCCTGGAAGGCACACAGATCGGGCGGCTACACCTTC. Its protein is CAWKAHRSGGYTF.